The rows below give T cell receptor beta chains drawn from one sample of a study of blood T cells in healthy people across ages. TCRdb recomputed calls from the 5' RACE reads with MiXCR, one row per CDR3 protein. Here the sample spans over 1,500,000 distinct CDR3 sequences, 30% to 40% being singletons. The specimen was blood. Receptor source: a human donor in good health. Each CDR3 is given with its conserved first and last residue. Part of the rows lack a size; the others show once, few, many or a class for expanded clones.

j_gene | abundance | v_gene | CDR3aa
TRBJ2-1 | many | TRBV7-2 | CASSPGGTGKFF
TRBJ2-7 | - | TRBV20-1 | CSARAGQSYEQYF
TRBJ2-7 | - | TRBV2 | CASSEAVSGSYEQYF
TRBJ2-6 | - | TRBV20-1 | CSAHRGLSTGANVLTF
- | - | TRBV29-1 | CSVEEGRYEQYF
TRBJ1-5 | - | TRBV9 | CASSADSYGDQPQHF
TRBJ1-2 | - | TRBV7-2 | CASSPTIVAGHHYGYTF
TRBJ2-1 | - | TRBV7-2 | CASSPRSSGGAETQFF
TRBJ1-4 | few | TRBV10-3 | CAISEAGVEKLFF
TRBJ1-4 | - | TRBV29-1 | CSVEDEALGQDEKLFF
TRBJ2-5 | - | TRBV11-2 | CASSLTESGETQYF
TRBJ1-4 | - | TRBV4-1 | CASSPIRDLGEKLFF
TRBJ1-6 | few | TRBV7-9 | CASSLGNRGRSPLHF
TRBJ1-5 | - | TRBV25-1 | CASSDNRGSYNQPQHF
TRBJ2-1 | - | TRBV5-5 | CASSFSPGWDEQFF
TRBJ2-5 | few | TRBV20-1 | CSARARGGSQYF
TRBJ2-1 | - | TRBV6-5 | CASSKGTRNNNEQFF
TRBJ1-1 | few | TRBV12-3/TRBV12-4 | CASLGWENTEAFF
TRBJ1-1 | - | TRBV6-2/TRBV6-3 | CASSGQGGYGSEAFF
TRBJ2-3 | - | TRBV5-1 | CASFARGIAGRYTQYF
TRBJ2-1 | - | TRBV2 | CASQTSGGLNEQFF
TRBJ2-1 | - | TRBV11-3 | CASSLGGQGGQFF
TRBJ2-5 | - | TRBV12-3/TRBV12-4 | CASSLGLAAETQYF
TRBJ2-7 | few | TRBV27 | CASSNPFSYEQYF
TRBJ2-6 | - | TRBV19 | CASSILSGAGANVLTF
TRBJ2-1 | few | TRBV12-3/TRBV12-4 | CASSKSREYNEQFF
TRBJ2-1 | - | TRBV20-1 | CSATPYSNYNEQFF
TRBJ2-1 | few | TRBV20-1 | CSAHRHNNEQFF
TRBJ2-7 | - | TRBV30 | CAWSVDLYEQYF
TRBJ2-3 | - | TRBV7-2 | CASSRPGQGRKTQYF
TRBJ2-7 | once | TRBV30 | CAWSVWTEDYEQYF
TRBJ2-3 | few | TRBV7-2 | CASSPPRGGATDTQYF
TRBJ2-1 | few | TRBV24-1 | CATSDPDSPYNEQFF
TRBJ1-2 | few | TRBV12-3/TRBV12-4 | CASSRPPIYTF
TRBJ2-5 | - | TRBV5-4 | CASSPTGGASGEQYF
TRBJ1-5 | few | TRBV6-1 | CASSGQGTSNQPQHF
TRBJ1-1 | - | TRBV20-1 | CSARTGTVTEAFF
TRBJ1-1 | once | TRBV6-2/TRBV6-3 | CASSYANTGRVDTEAFF
TRBJ1-4 | - | TRBV6-5 | CASTPVGGTNEKLFF
TRBJ2-3 | many | TRBV18 | CASSPYVSGADTQYF
TRBJ2-5 | few | TRBV4-1 | CASSPWRDSQETQYF
TRBJ2-1 | - | TRBV20-1 | CSGRKGGPLTEQFF
TRBJ2-2 | few | TRBV6-5 | CASSYSGTHYSGELFF
TRBJ1-2 | - | TRBV7-8 | CASSLSSEAYGYTF
TRBJ2-5 | - | TRBV5-1 | CASSSLLGVQETQYF
TRBJ2-5 | - | TRBV5-1 | CASRLAPGAEQYF
TRBJ2-1 | once | TRBV2 | CASRTNGGSRYNEQFF
TRBJ1-2 | few | TRBV12-3/TRBV12-4 | CASSAIRGLGYTF
TRBJ2-7 | - | TRBV20-1 | CSARDGGGVSYEQYF
TRBJ2-1 | - | TRBV5-5 | CASSPVRTGEGNEQFF
TRBJ2-1 | - | TRBV6-5 | CASSYMINYNEQFF
TRBJ2-5 | few | TRBV7-3 | CASSTPEEGGAETQYF
TRBJ2-1 | few | TRBV12-3/TRBV12-4 | CASRRSGGATEQFF
TRBJ1-2 | few | TRBV7-2 | CASSPRDPYGYTF
TRBJ1-2 | - | TRBV20-1 | CSAKQGFGDGYTF
TRBJ1-4 | - | TRBV20-1 | CGCRELSLTNEKLFF
TRBJ2-4 | few | TRBV7-2 | CASSLGGATAKNIQYF
TRBJ1-2 | - | TRBV15 | CATHSRGNSVSGDYGYTF
TRBJ2-1 | once | TRBV10-3 | CAISGGQGADNEQFF
TRBJ1-2 | few | TRBV9 | CASSVAGGGPIYGYTF